These T cell receptor beta chains were read from a single sample in a study of regulatory T cells in long-lasting Graves disease. TCRdb redid the calling of the multiplex PCR reads with MiXCR, one entry per CDR3 protein. Of 350,000 to 400,000 distinct CDR3 sequences in the sample, 15% to 20% are singletons; the top ten hold just over 20%. The sample also formed part of further work on T cells in Graves' hyperthyroidism and ophthalmopathy.

The source was peripheral blood mononuclear cells (PBMCs), collected at new diagnosis, from a patient treated with antithyroid drugs. The receptors were gathered from a woman younger than 30 with Graves disease. Each CDR3 is given with its conserved first and last residue. A D gene is named only where the DNA matches it firmly. Expanded clones get a size class; other rows say once, few or many, or leave the size out.

CDR3 DNA,CDR3 protein,J gene,clone size,D gene,V gene
TGTGCCAGCAGTTCCCTGGGCAATGAGCAGTTCTTC,CASSSLGNEQFF,TRBJ2-1,many,.,TRBV28
TGTGCCAGCAGTTCGGGACTAGCGAATGAGCAGTTCTTC,CASSSGLANEQFF,TRBJ2-1,.,TRBD2,TRBV27
TGTGCCAGCAGGGGACAGGGCACTGAAGCTTTCTTT,CASRGQGTEAFF,TRBJ1-1,many,TRBD1,TRBV3-1
TGTGCCAGCAGCGTAGCGGGACAGGGGGCGCGAGGCACTGAAGCTTTCTTT,CASSVAGQGARGTEAFF,TRBJ1-1,many,TRBD1,TRBV9
TGCGCCAGCAGCTTGGCCCCAGGGGCGCTGGAGACCCAGTACTTC,CASSLAPGALETQYF,TRBJ2-5,few,.,TRBV5-1
TGCGCCAGCAGCCAAGAGCAGGGGAGGGCTGAAGCTTTCTTT,CASSQEQGRAEAFF,TRBJ1-1,many,.,TRBV4-1
TGTGCCAGCAGCCAAGTAAGGGGTGGGGAGCAGTTCTTC,CASSQVRGGEQFF,TRBJ2-1,many,.,TRBV3-1
TGCAGTGCTAGAGTACCGGGGAGGAACGAGCAGTACTTC,CSARVPGRNEQYF,TRBJ2-7,many,.,TRBV20-1
TGTGCCAGCAGCTTAGTTTCGGGTCAGCCCCAGCATTTT,CASSLVSGQPQHF,TRBJ1-5,.,.,TRBV7-2
TGTGCCAGCAGTTCGGCTCCTCAGGGGAAACTGTTTTTT,CASSSAPQGKLFF,TRBJ1-4,many,.,TRBV27
TGCAGTGCTACCCCGGGACAGAGGATCTATGGCTACACCTTC,CSATPGQRIYGYTF,TRBJ1-2,.,TRBD1,TRBV20-1
TGTGCCAGCAGTGACTGGCGGGGCTATGGCTACACCTTC,CASSDWRGYGYTF,TRBJ1-2,few,.,TRBV25-1
TGCAGCGTTGAGTTGGCCACAGGATTCTCCTACGAGCAGTACTTC,CSVELATGFSYEQYF,TRBJ2-7,few,.,TRBV29-1
TGTGCCAGTAGGAGGAGGGGCGGTATGAGCGGTACCCCGTACAATGAGCAGTTCTTC,CASRRRGGMSGTPYNEQFF,TRBJ2-1,few,.,TRBV19
TGTGCCACCAGTGATTTATCAAGCTCTGGGGCCAACGTCCTGACTTTC,CATSDLSSSGANVLTF,TRBJ2-6,many,.,TRBV24-1
TGCAGCGTTGAGGCTAGCGGTTACAATGAGCAGTTCTTC,CSVEASGYNEQFF,TRBJ2-1,many,TRBD2,TRBV29-1
TGTGCCAGCAGTGATGCCTGGGCGTCCGAGCAGTACTTC,CASSDAWASEQYF,TRBJ2-7,.,.,TRBV6-2/TRBV6-3
TGCAGTGCTCCTACCCCGCCAATGAACACTGAAGCTTTCTTT,CSAPTPPMNTEAFF,TRBJ1-1,few,.,TRBV20-1
TGTGCCAGCAGCTTCCTAGCGGGGGGATTGGGCGGTGAGCAGTTCTTC,CASSFLAGGLGGEQFF,TRBJ2-1,many,TRBD2,TRBV7-8
TGTGCCTGGAGTAAGGGACAGAACTATGGCTACACCTTC,CAWSKGQNYGYTF,TRBJ1-2,many,TRBD1,TRBV30
TGTGCCAGCATACTTCGTTCCGGGCTCAATGAGCAGTTCTTC,CASILRSGLNEQFF,TRBJ2-1,many,.,TRBV11-2
TGTGCCAGCAGCTTAAGCACCGAAAGCGGGAGCCCTAGCTCCTACAATGAGCAGTTCTTC,CASSLSTESGSPSSYNEQFF,TRBJ2-1,few,TRBD2,TRBV7-6
TGTGCCAGCGCCATTGACCCAGGCAGCAATCAGCCCCAGCATTTT,CASAIDPGSNQPQHF,TRBJ1-5,.,.,TRBV18
TGCGCCAGCAGCCACCAAGAGGTCGCCGGGGAGCAGTACTTC,CASSHQEVAGEQYF,TRBJ2-7,.,.,TRBV4-1
TGTGCCAGTAGTATAGCCAGTCCGGGACAGGGCTCGTACGAGCAGTACTTC,CASSIASPGQGSYEQYF,TRBJ2-7,.,TRBD1,TRBV19
TGTGCCAGCAGACCCAATAGGGGGGGGGCAGATACGCAGTATTTT,CASRPNRGGADTQYF,TRBJ2-3,.,.,TRBV12-3/TRBV12-4
TGTGCCAGCAGCTCATCGGGACGGCTTAACACTGAAGCTTTCTTT,CASSSSGRLNTEAFF,TRBJ1-1,many,.,TRBV11-2
TGTGCCAGCAGCTTAGACGGTTCGGGGCAGAAGGATGGCTACACCTTC,CASSLDGSGQKDGYTF,TRBJ1-2,few,.,TRBV11-3
TGTGCCAGCAGGATAGCGGGGGGGCGAAATGAGCAGTTCTTC,CASRIAGGRNEQFF,TRBJ2-1,.,TRBD2,TRBV12-3/TRBV12-4
TGTGCCAGCAGCTTGGGCGGGGGACGGTCGCCCCAGCATTTT,CASSLGGGRSPQHF,TRBJ1-5,.,.,TRBV5-6
TGCGCCAGCAGCCAGGCCCTCGTGGGGGCGAGGGATCAGCCCCAGCATTTT,CASSQALVGARDQPQHF,TRBJ1-5,.,.,TRBV4-1
TGCGCCAGCCAACTGGGACAGGACACAGATACGCAGTATTTT,CASQLGQDTDTQYF,TRBJ2-3,many,TRBD1,TRBV5-1
TGTGCCAGCAGCTTAAGTAGCGGGGGAATGATAGAGACCCAGTACTTC,CASSLSSGGMIETQYF,TRBJ2-5,many,TRBD2,TRBV11-2
TGTGCCAGCAGCTTAAGTAGCGGGAGTGCAAATGAGCAGTTCTTC,CASSLSSGSANEQFF,TRBJ2-1,many,TRBD2,TRBV7-9
TGTGCCAGCAGCTTGACAGCTCCAGATGAGCAGTTCTTC,CASSLTAPDEQFF,TRBJ2-1,many,.,TRBV11-2
TGTGCCATCAGTGCTGGGACAGGGAGGAATGAGCAGTTCTTC,CAISAGTGRNEQFF,TRBJ2-1,.,TRBD1,TRBV10-3
TGTGCCAGCTCACCCACGGTTACGGCAAACTATGGCTACACCTTC,CASSPTVTANYGYTF,TRBJ1-2,.,.,TRBV18
TGTGCCAGCAGTACCCCGGGGGGGCCCCCCAATGAGCAGTTCTTC,CASSTPGGPPNEQFF,TRBJ2-1,many,TRBD2,TRBV28
TGTGCCAGCACCCAAGCGGGACTAGCGGGCGCATCCGAGCAGTACTTC,CASTQAGLAGASEQYF,TRBJ2-7,many,TRBD2,TRBV12-3/TRBV12-4
TGTGCCAGCAGCTTATCAGGGTACGGCAATGAGCAGTTCTTC,CASSLSGYGNEQFF,TRBJ2-1,many,.,TRBV7-9
TGTGCCAGCAGTTTAGTTAGCGGCCGATTGGACCAGTACTTC,CASSLVSGRLDQYF,TRBJ2-5,many,.,TRBV27
TGCGCCAGCAGCCAAGAGTTCGGGGGAGGGCAGTCGGACGAGCAGTACTTC,CASSQEFGGGQSDEQYF,TRBJ2-7,once,TRBD2,TRBV4-1
TGTGCCAGCAGGGACAAAGGGACAGATACGCAGTATTTT,CASRDKGTDTQYF,TRBJ2-3,.,.,TRBV2
TGTGCCAGCAGCCGAGGGACCCACGGTGGCTACACCTTC,CASSRGTHGGYTF,TRBJ1-2,.,.,TRBV5-6
TGTGCCAGCAACGGAGGGGTCAGGGGGCAAGAGACCCAGTACTTC,CASNGGVRGQETQYF,TRBJ2-5,many,.,TRBV28